The 7 T cell receptor beta chains reported below all come from one sample, sequenced in a study of blood T cell repertoires in COVID-19. The table came from immunoSEQ multiplex PCR; TCRdb's copy has only in-frame clones and leaves some out. This sample has a few hundred thousand clones, with more than 75% found just once. Sequenced sample: PBMCs or T cells enriched from blood (not recorded which). The receptors here all came from a woman in her fifties or sixties who had been exposed to COVID-19.

The V gene is TRBV18, the J gene TRBJ2-5, with D tentatively TRBD2 (6 bases). Trimming removed 1 base at V and 12 bases at J, with 15 bases between. The CDR3 length is 13 residues. Germline V gives CDR1 KGHSH, CDR2 LQKENI. The CDR3 sequence: CASSPRTGDGEYF. The CDR3 bases are TGTGCCAGCTCACCACGGACGGGGGACGGCGAGTACTTC.

V usage is TRBV18 and J usage is TRBJ1-5, with D possibly TRBD1 on 5 matching bases. Germline V lookup: CDR1 KGHSH, CDR2 LQKENI. V dropped 5 bases and J dropped 9 bases, with 11 bases sitting between them. The CDR3 covers 12 residues. In DNA, the CDR3 is TGTGCCAGCTCAACCAACCAGGGGCCCCAGCATTTT. Amino acid sequence: CASSTNQGPQHF. Full variable domain (outside the CDR3, taken from reference TRBV18 and TRBJ1-5): NAGVMQNPRHLVRRRGQEARLRCSPMKGHSHVYWYRQLPEEGLKFMVYLQKENIIDESGMPKERFSAEFPKEGPSILRIQQVVRGDSAAYFCASSTNQGPQHFGDGTRLSIL.

This chain joins TRBV10-3 and TRBJ2-7; TRBD1 is a possible D gene (5 bases). Germline CDR1 ENHRY, CDR2 SYGVKD. Trimming pared 3 bases from V and 3 bases from J, leaving 12 bases between. The CDR3 extends over 14 amino acids. The CDR3 DNA reads as TGTGCCATCAGTGATTCGACAGATTACTACGAGCAGTACTTC. It encodes CAISDSTDYYEQYF.

The V gene is TRBV5-4, the J gene TRBJ1-6, with D possibly being TRBD1 (6 bases). Per germline, CDR1 SGHNT and CDR2 YYREEE (reference sequence). Trimming removed 0 bases from V and 7 bases from J, with 8 bases in between. The CDR3 spans 14 residues. The CDR3 spells CASSLGQENSPLHF. As DNA, the CDR3 is TGTGCCAGCAGCTTGGGACAGGAAAATTCACCCCTCCACTTT.

The chain combines TRBV5-1 with TRBJ1-1; no reliable D call. CDR1 and CDR2 (germline): SGHRS, YFSETQ. This CDR3 is built from 13 residues. V lost 2 bases to trimming and J lost 2 bases, with 7 bases between them. The CDR3 nucleotides read TGCGCCAGCAGCTTTGGGAGCAACACTGAAGCTTTCTTT. It encodes CASSFGSNTEAFF. The whole variable domain, remainder taken from reference TRBV5-1 and TRBJ1-1, is KAGVTQTPRYLIKTRGQQVTLSCSPISGHRSVSWYQQTPGQGLQFLFEYFSETQRNKGNFPGRFSGRQFSNSRSEMNVSTLELGDSALYLCASSFGSNTEAFFGQGTRLTVV.

The V call is TRBV18, the J call TRBJ2-3; no firm D call. Germline assignment: CDR1 KGHSH and CDR2 LQKENI. This CDR3 has 11 residues. Trimming took 6 bases from V and 5 from J, leaving 6 bases between them. The DNA for the CDR3 is TGTGCCAGCTCGTCAGAAGATACGCAGTATTTT. This translates into CASSSEDTQYF.

As regards this clone: A junction boundary mismatches the germline segment, possibly from a read error. This rearrangement joins TRBV20-1 to TRBJ2-3; 7 nucleotides agree with TRBD1. The length of the CDR3 is 15 residues. Per germline, CDR1 DFQATT and CDR2 SNEGSKA (reference sequence). CDR3 in DNA: TGCAGTCCTAGTCCCCCGGGACAGCGAGTCCATACGCAGTATTTT. As protein: CSPSPPGQRVHTQYF.